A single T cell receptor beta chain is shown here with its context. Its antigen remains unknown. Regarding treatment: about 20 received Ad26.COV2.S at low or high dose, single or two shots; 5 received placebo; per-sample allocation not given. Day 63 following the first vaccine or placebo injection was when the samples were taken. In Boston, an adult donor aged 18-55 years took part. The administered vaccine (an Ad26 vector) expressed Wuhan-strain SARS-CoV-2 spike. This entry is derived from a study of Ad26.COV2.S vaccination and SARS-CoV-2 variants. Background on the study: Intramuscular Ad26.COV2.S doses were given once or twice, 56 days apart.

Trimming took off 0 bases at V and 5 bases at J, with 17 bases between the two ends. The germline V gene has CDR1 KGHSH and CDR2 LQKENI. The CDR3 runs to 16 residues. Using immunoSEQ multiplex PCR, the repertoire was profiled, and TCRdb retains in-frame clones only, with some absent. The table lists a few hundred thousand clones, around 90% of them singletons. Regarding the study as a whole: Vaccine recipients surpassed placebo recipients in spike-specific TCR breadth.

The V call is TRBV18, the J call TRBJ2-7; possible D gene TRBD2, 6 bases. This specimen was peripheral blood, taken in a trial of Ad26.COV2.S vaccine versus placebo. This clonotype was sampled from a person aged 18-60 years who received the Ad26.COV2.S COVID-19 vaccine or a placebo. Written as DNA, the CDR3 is TGTGCCAGCTCACCACCATGGAGGGATATTGACCACGAGCAGTACTTC. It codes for CASSPPWRDIDHEQYF.